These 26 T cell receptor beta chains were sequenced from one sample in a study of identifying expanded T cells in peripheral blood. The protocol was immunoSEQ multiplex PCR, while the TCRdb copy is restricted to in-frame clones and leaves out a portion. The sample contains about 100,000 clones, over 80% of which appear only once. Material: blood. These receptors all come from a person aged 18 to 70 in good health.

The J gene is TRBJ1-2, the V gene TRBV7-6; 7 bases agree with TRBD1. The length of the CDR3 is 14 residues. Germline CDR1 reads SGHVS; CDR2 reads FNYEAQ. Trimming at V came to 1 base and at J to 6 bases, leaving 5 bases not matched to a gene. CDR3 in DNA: TGTGCCAGCAGCTTAGACCCGACAGGGAATGGCTACACCTTC. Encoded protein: CASSLDPTGNGYTF.

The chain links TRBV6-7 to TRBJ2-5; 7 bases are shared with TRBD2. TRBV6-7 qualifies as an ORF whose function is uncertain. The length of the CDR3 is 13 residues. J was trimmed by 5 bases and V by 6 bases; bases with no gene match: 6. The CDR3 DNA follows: TGTGCCAGCAGCCACGGGGGGAATGAGACCCAGTACTTC. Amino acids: CASSHGGNETQYF.

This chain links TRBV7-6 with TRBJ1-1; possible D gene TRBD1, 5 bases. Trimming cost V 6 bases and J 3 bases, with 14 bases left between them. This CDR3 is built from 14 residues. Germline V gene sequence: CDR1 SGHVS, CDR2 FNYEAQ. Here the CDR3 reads CASSRDGPHTEAFF. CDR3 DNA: TGTGCCAGCAGTCGGGACGGACCCCACACTGAAGCTTTCTTT.

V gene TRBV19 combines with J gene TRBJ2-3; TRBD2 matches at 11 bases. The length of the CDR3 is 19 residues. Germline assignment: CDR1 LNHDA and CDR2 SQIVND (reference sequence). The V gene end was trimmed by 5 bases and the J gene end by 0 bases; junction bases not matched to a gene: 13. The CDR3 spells CASSVRLAGPPTSTDTQYF. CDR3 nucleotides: TGTGCCAGTAGTGTACGACTAGCGGGACCCCCGACTAGCACAGATACGCAGTATTTT.

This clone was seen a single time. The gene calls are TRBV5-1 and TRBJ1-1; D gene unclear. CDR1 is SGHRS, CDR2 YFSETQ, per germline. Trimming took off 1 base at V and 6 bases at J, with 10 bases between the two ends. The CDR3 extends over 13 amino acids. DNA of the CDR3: TGCGCCAGCAGCTTGTTCGGGGAACCTGAAGCTTTCTTT. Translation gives CASSLFGEPEAFF.

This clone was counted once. CDR3 DNA sequence: TGTGCTAGTGGTCGAGTAGGCACTGAAGCTTTCTTT. Protein product: CASGRVGTEAFF. The chain couples TRBV12-5 to TRBJ1-1; D is unclear. Germline CDR1 reads LGHNT; CDR2 reads FRNRAP. The length of the CDR3 is 12 residues. V lost 5 bases and J 4 bases, leaving 8 bases between the germline ends.

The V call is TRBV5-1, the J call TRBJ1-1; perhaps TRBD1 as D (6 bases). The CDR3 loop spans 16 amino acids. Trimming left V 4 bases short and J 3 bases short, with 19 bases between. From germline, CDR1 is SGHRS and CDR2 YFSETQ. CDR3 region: CASSPGRLGAHTEAFF. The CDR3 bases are TGCGCCAGCAGCCCTGGCAGACTGGGGGCCCACACTGAAGCTTTCTTT.

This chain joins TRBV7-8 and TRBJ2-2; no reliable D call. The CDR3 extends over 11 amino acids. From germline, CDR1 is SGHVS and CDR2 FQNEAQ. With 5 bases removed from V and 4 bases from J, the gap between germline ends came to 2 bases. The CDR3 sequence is CASSTTGELFF. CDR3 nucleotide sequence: TGTGCCAGCAGCACCACCGGGGAGCTGTTTTTT. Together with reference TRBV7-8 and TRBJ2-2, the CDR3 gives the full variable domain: GAGVSQSPRYKVAKRGQDVALRCDPISGHVSLFWYQQALGQGPEFLTYFQNEAQLDKSGLPSDRFFAERPEGSVSTLKIQRTQQEDSAVYLCASSTTGELFFGEGSRLTVL.

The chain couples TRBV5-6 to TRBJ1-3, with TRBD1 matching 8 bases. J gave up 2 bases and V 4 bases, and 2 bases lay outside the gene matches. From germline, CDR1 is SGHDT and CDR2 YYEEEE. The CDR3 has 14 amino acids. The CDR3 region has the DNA TGTGCCAGCAGCCAACAGGGGGCTGGAAACACCATATATTTT. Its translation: CASSQQGAGNTIYF.

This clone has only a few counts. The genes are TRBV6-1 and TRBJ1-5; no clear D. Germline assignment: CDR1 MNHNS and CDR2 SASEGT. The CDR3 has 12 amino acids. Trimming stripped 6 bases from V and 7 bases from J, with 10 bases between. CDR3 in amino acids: CASSFGEQPQHF. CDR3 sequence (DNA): TGTGCCAGCAGCTTCGGGGAACAGCCCCAGCATTTT.

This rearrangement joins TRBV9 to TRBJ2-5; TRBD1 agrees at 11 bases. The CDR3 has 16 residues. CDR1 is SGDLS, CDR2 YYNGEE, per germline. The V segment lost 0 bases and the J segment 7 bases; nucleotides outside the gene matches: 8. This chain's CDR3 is CASSVEGQGVPGTQYF. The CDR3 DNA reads TGTGCCAGCAGCGTAGAGGGACAGGGGGTTCCGGGGACCCAGTACTTC.

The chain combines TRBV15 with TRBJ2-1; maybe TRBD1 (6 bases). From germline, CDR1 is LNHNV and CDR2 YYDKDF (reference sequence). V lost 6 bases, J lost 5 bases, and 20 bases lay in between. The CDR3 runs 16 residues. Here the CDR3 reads CATRLSTGRPHNEQFF. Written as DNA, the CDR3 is TGTGCCACCAGACTAAGCACAGGGCGGCCCCACAATGAGCAGTTCTTC.

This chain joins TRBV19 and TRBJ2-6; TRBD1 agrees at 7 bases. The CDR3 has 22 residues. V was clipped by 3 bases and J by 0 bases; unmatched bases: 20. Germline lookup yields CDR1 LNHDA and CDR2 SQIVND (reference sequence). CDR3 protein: CASSMGSGSGQDFFSGANVLTF. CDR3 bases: TGTGCCAGTAGTATGGGGAGCGGTTCAGGACAGGACTTTTTCTCTGGGGCCAACGTCCTGACTTTC.

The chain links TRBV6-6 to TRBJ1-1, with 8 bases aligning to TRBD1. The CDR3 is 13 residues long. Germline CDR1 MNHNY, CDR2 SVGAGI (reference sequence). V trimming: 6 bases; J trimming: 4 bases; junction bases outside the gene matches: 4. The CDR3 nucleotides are TGTGCCAGCAGATTAACAGGGGGCACTGAAGCTTTCTTT. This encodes CASRLTGGTEAFF.

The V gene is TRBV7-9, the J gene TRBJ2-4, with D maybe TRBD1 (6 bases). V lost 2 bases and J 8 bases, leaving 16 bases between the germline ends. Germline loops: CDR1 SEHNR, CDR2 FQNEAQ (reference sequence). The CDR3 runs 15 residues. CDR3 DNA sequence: TGTGCCAGCAGCTTACAGACAGGAGGATCCTACATTCAGTACTTC. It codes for CASSLQTGGSYIQYF.

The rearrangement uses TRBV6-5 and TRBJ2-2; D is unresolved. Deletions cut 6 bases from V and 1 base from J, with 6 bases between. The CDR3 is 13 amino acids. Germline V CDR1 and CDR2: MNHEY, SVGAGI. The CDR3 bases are TGTGCCAGCAGGACTGGGAACACCGGGGAGCTGTTTTTT. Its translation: CASRTGNTGELFF.

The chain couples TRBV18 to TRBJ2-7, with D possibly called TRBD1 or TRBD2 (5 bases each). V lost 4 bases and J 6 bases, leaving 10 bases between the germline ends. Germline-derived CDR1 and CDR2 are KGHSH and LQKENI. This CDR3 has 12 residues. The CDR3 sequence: CASSREGLEQYF. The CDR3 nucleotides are TGTGCCAGCTCACGAGAGGGGCTCGAGCAGTACTTC.

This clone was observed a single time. CDR3 in amino acids: CASSVQGSAGNTIYF. The CDR3 DNA reads TGTGCCAGCAGCGTACAGGGATCAGCTGGAAACACCATATATTTT. V and J are TRBV9 and TRBJ1-3; the D gene is possibly TRBD1 (5 bases). V was cut by 1 base and J by 2 bases, with 10 bases left in between. CDR3 length: 15 residues. CDR1 and CDR2 from the germline V gene are SGDLS and YYNGEE.

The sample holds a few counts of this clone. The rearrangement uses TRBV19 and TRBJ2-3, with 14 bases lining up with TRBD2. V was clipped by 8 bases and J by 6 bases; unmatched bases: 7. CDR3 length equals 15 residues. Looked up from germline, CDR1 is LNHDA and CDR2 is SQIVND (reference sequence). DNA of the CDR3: TGTGCCAGTTCCGGGACTAGCGGGAGAGGCGATACGCAGTATTTT. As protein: CASSGTSGRGDTQYF.

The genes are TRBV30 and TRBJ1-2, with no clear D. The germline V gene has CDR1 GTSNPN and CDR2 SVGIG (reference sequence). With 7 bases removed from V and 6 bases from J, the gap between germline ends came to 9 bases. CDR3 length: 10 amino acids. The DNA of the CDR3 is TGTGCCTTAGCCTTCAATGGCTACACCTTC. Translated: CALAFNGYTF. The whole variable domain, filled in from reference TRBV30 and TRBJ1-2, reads SQTIHQWPATLVQPVGSPLSLECTVEGTSNPNLYWYRQAAGRGLQLLFYSVGIGQISSEVPQNLSASRPQDRQFILSSKKLLLSDSGFYLCALAFNGYTFGSGTRLTVV.

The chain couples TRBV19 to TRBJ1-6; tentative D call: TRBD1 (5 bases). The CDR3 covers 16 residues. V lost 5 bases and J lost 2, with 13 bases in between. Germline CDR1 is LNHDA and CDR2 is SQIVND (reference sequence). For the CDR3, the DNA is TGTGCCAGTAGTGAACGCGGGACTGCCTATAATTCACCCCTCCACTTT. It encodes CASSERGTAYNSPLHF. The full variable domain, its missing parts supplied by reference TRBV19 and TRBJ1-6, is DGGITQSPKYLFRKEGQNVTLSCEQNLNHDAMYWYRQDPGQGLRLIYYSQIVNDFQKGDIAEGYSVSREKKESFPLTVTSAQKNPTAFYLCASSERGTAYNSPLHFGNGTRLTVT.

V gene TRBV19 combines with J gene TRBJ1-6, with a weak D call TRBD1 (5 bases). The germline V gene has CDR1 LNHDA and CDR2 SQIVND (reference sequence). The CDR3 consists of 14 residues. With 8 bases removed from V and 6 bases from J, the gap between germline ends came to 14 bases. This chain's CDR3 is CASGRQNGNSPLHF. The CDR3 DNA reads TGTGCCAGTGGTCGACAGAATGGTAATTCACCCCTCCACTTT.

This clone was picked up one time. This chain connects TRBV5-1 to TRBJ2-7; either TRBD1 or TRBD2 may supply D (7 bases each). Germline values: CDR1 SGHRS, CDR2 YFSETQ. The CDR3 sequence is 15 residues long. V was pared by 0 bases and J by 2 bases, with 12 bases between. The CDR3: CASSLGAGGAYEQYF. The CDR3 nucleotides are TGCGCCAGCAGCTTGGGGGCAGGGGGGGCCTACGAGCAGTACTTC.

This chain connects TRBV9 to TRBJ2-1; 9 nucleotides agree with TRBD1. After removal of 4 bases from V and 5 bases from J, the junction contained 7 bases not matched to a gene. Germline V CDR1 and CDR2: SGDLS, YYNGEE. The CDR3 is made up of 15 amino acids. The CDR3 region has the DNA TGTGCCAGCAGCCCGACAGGGGGGAAAGACAATGAGCAGTTCTTC. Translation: CASSPTGGKDNEQFF.

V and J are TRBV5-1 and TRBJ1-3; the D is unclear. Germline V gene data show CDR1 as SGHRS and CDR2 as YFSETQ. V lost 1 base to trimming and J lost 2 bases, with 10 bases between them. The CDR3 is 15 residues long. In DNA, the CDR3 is TGCGCCAGCAGCTTGACGGCGTCAACTGGAAACACCATATATTTT. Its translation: CASSLTASTGNTIYF.

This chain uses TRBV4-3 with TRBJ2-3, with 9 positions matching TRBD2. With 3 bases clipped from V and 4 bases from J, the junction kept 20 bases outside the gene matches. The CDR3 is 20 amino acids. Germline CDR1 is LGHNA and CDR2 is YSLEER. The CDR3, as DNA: TGCGCCAGCAGCCAGGCGGCTCGGAGGGGTAGCGGGAGCGCCGCAGATACGCAGTATTTT. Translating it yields CASSQAARRGSGSAADTQYF.